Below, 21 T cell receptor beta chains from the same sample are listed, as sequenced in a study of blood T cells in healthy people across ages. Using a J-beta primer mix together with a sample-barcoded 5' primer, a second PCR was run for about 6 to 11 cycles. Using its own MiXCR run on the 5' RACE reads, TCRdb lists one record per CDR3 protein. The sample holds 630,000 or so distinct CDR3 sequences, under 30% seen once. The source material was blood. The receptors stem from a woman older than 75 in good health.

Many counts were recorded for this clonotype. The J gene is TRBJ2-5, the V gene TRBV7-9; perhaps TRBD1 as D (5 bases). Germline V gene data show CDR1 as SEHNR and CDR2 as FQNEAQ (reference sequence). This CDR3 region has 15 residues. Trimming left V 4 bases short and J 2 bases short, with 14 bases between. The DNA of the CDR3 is TGTGCCAGCAGCTACTCCAGGGTTCGACAAGAGACCCAGTACTTC. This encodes CASSYSRVRQETQYF. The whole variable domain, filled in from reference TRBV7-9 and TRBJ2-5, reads DTGVSQNPRHKITKRGQNVTFRCDPISEHNRLYWYRQTLGQGPEFLTYFQNEAQLEKSRLLSDRFSAERPKGSFSTLEIQRTEQGDSAMYLCASSYSRVRQETQYFGPGTRLLVL.

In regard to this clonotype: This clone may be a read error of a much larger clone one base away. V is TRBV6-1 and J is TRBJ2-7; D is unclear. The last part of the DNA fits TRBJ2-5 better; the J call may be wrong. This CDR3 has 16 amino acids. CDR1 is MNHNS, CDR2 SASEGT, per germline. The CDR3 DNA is TGTGCCAGCAGTGTGGGCTCGTTAACAGTGGGGGAGACCCAGTACTTC. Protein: CASSVGSLTVGETQYF.

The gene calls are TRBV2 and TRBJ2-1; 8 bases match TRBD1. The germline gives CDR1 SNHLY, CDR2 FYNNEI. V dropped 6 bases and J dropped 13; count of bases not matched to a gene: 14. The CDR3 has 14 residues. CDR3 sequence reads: CASRTDRGRETQFF. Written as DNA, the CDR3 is TGTGCCAGCAGAACCGACAGGGGCCGAGAGACCCAGTTCTTC.

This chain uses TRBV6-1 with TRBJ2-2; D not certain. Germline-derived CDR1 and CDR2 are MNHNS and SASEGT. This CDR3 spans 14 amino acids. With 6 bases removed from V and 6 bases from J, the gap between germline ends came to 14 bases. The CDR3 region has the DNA TGTGCCAGCAGATGGGATGGAAGGTCCGGGGAGCTGTTTTTT. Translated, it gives CASRWDGRSGELFF.

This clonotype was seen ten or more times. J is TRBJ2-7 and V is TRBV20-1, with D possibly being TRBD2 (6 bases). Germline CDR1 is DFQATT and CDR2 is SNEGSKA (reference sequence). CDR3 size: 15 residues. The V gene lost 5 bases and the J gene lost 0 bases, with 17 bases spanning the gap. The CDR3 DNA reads TGCAGTGCTCCCCGCGGGGACCGAAACTCCTACGAGCAGTACTTC. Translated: CSAPRGDRNSYEQYF.

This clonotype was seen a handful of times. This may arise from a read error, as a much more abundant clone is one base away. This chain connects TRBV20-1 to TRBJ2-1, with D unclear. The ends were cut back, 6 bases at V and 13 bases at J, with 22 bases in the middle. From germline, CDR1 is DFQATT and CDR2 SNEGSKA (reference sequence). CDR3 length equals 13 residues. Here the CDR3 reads CSADPARQETQFF. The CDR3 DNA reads TGCAGTGCCGACCCGGCGCGGCAAGAGACCCAGTTCTTC.

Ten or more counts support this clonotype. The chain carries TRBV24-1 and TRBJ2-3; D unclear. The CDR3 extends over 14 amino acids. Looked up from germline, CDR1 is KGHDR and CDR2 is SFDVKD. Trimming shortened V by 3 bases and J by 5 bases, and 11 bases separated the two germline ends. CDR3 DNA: TGTGCCACCAGTGATCCGTTAGGCGGAGATACGCAGTATTTT. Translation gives CATSDPLGGDTQYF.

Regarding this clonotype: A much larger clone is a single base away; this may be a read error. The CDR3 DNA reads TGTGCCGGCAGCTTCGGGGCCCAAGAAGTAGATACGCAGTATTTT. This translates into CAGSFGAQEVDTQYF. The chain recombines TRBV5-4 with TRBJ2-3; D might be TRBD1 or TRBD2, each matching 5 bases. Germline lookup yields CDR1 SGHNT and CDR2 YYREEE (reference sequence). The CDR3 has 15 residues.

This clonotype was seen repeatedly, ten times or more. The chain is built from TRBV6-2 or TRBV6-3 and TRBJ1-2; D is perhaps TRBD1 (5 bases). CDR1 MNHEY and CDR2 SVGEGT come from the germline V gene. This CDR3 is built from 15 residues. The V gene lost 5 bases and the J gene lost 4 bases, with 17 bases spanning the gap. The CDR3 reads CASSPSRDSIYGYTF. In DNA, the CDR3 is TGTGCCAGCAGTCCATCCCGGGACTCAATCTATGGCTACACCTTC.

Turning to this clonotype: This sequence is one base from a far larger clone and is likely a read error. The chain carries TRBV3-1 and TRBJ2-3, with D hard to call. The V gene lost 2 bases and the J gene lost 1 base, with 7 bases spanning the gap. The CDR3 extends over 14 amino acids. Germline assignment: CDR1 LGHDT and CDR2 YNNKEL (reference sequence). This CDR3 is CASSQRRGTDTQYF. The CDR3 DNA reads TGTGCCAGCAGCCAAAGAAGAGGCACAGATACGCAGTATTTT.

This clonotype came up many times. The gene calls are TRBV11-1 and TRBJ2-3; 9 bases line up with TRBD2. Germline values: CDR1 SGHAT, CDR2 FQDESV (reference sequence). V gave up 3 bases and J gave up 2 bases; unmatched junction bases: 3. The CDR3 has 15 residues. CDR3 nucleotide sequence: TGTGCCAGCAGCTTTAGCGGGGGATACACAGATACGCAGTATTTT. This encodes CASSFSGGYTDTQYF.

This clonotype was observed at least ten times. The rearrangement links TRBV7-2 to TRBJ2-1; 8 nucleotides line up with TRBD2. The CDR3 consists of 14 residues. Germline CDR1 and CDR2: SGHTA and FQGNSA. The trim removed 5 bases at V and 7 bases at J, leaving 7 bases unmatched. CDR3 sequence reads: CASSQQGLENEQFF. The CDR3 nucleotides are TGTGCCAGCAGCCAGCAGGGACTAGAGAATGAGCAGTTCTTC.

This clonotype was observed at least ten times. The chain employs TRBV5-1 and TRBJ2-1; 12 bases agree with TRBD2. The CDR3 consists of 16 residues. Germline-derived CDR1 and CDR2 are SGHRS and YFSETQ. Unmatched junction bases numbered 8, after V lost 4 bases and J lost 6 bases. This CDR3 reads CASSPLTSGGRNEQFF. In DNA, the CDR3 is TGCGCCAGCAGCCCGCTGACTAGCGGGGGCCGCAATGAGCAGTTCTTC.

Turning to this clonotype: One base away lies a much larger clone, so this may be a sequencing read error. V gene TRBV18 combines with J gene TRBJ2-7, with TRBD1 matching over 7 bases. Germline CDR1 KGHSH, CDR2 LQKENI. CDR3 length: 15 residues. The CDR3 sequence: CTSSPRGQLVGEQYF. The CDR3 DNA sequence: TGTACCAGCTCACCAAGGGGACAGCTTGTGGGGGAGCAGTACTTC.

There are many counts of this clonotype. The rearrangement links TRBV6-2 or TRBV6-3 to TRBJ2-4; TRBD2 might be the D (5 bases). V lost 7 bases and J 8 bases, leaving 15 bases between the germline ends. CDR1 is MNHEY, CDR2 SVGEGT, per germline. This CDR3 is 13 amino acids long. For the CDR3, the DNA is TGTGCCAGCACTCCCCAAGGGAGAGACATTCAGTACTTC. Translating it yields CASTPQGRDIQYF.

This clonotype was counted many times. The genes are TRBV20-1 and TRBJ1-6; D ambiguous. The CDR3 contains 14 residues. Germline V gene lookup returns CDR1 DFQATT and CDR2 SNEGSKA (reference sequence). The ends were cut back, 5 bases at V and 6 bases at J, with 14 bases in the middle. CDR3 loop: CSAAERVLNSPLHF. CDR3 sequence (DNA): TGCAGTGCTGCCGAACGCGTTCTTAATTCACCCCTCCACTTT.

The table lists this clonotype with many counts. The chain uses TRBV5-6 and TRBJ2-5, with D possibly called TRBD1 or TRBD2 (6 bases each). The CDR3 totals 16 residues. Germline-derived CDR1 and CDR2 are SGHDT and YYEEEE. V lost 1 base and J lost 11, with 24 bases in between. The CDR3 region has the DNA TGTGCCAGCAGCTTGAGGGTGAGGAGGGGGACCATCGGGCAGTACTTC. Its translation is CASSLRVRRGTIGQYF.

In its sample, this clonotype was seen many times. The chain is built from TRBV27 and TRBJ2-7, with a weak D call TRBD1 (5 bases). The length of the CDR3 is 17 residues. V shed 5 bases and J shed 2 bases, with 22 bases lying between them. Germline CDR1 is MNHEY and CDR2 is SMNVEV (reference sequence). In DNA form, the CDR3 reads TGTGCCAGCAGTGCGGTCCTCAGGGTGGAGAGGACCTACGAGCAGTACTTC. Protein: CASSAVLRVERTYEQYF.

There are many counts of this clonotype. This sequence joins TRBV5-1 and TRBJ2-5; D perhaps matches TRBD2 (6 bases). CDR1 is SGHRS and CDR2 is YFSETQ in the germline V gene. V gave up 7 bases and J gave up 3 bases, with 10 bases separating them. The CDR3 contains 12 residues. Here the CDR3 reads CASGGTEETQYF. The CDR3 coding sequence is TGCGCCAGCGGGGGGACGGAAGAGACCCAGTACTTC.

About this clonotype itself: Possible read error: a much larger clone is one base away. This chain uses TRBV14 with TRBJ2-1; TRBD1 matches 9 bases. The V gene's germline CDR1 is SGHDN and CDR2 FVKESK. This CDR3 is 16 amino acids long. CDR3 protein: CTSSQWTGATDNEQFF. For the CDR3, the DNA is TGTACCAGCAGCCAGTGGACAGGGGCCACTGACAATGAGCAGTTCTTC.

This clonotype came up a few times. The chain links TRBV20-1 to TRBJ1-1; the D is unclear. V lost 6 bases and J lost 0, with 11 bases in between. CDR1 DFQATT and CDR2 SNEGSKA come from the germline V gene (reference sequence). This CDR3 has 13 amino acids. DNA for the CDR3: TGCAGTGCCGTTAGGTCCATGAACACTGAAGCTTTCTTT. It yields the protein CSAVRSMNTEAFF.